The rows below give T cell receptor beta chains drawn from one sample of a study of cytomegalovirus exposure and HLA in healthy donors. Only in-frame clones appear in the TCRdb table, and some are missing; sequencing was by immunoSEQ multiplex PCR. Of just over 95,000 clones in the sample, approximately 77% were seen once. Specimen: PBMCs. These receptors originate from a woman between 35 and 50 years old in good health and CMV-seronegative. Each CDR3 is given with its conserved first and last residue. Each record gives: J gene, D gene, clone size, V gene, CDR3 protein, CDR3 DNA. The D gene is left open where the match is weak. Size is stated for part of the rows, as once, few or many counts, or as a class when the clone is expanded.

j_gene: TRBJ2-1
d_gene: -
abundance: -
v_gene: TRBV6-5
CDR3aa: CATQAAASYNEQFF
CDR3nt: TGTGCCACGCAAGCGGCTGCCTCCTACAATGAGCAGTTCTTC

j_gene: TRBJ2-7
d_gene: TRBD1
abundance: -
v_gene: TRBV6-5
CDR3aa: CASRRGQGTYEQYF
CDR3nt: TGTGCCAGCAGACGTGGACAGGGAACCTACGAGCAGTACTTC

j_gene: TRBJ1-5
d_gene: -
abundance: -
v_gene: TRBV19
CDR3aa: CASSIDPGEYQPQHF
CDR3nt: TGTGCCAGTAGTATAGATCCGGGGGAATATCAGCCCCAGCATTTT

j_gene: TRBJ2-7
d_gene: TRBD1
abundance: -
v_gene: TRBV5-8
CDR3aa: CASSLGQGAYEQYF
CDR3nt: TGTGCCAGCAGCTTGGGGCAGGGGGCCTACGAGCAGTACTTC

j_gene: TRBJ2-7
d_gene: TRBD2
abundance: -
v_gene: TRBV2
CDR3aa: CASRVWEGPSYEQYF
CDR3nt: TGTGCCAGCAGAGTGTGGGAGGGACCCTCCTACGAGCAGTACTTC

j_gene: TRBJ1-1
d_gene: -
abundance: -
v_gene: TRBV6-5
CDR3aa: CASSYSGRAFF
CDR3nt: TGTGCCAGCAGTTACTCGGGGCGGGCTTTCTTT

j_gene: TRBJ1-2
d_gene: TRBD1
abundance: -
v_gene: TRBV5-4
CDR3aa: CASSRFGWGDRDIYGYTF
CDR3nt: TGTGCCAGCAGCCGCTTCGGCTGGGGGGACAGGGACATCTATGGCTACACCTTC

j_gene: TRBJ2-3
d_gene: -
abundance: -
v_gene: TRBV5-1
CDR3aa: CASSLDQSTDTQYF
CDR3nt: TGCGCCAGCAGCTTGGACCAGAGCACAGATACGCAGTATTTT

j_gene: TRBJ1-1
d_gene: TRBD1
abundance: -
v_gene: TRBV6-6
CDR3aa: CASSYPGQGTEAFF
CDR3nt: TGTGCCAGCAGTTACCCGGGACAGGGCACTGAAGCTTTCTTT

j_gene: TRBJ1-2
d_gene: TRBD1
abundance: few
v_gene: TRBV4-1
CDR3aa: CASSQATGVYHHGYTF
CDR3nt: TGCGCCAGCAGCCAAGCTACAGGGGTATACCACCATGGCTACACCTTC

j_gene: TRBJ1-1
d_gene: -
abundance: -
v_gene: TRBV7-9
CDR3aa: CASSLVAGNTEAFF
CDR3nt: TGTGCCAGCAGCTTAGTTGCAGGGAACACTGAAGCTTTCTTT

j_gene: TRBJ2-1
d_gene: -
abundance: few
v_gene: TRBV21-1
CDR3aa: CASSKSRQRGSDEQFF
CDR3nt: TGTGCCAGCAGCAAGTCCCGCCAGCGGGGTAGCGATGAGCAGTTCTTC

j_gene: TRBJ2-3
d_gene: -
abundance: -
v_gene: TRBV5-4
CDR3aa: CASSLERSSTDTQYF
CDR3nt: TGTGCCAGCAGCTTGGAGCGGTCTAGCACAGATACGCAGTATTTT

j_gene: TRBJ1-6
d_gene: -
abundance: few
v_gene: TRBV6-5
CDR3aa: CASSSPRQNSPLHF
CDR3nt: TGTGCCAGCAGCTCGCCCAGACAGAATTCACCCCTCCACTTT

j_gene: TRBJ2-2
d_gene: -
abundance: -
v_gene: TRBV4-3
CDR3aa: CASSLGHNTGELFF
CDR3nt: TGCGCCAGCAGCTTGGGACACAACACCGGGGAGCTGTTTTTT

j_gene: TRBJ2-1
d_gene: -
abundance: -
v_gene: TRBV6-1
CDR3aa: CASTPGKTYNEQFF
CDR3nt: TGTGCCAGCACTCCAGGGAAGACTTACAATGAGCAGTTCTTC

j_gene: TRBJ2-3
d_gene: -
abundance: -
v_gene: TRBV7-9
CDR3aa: CASSLNGESTDTQYF
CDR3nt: TGTGCCAGCAGCTTAAACGGGGAGAGCACAGATACGCAGTATTTT

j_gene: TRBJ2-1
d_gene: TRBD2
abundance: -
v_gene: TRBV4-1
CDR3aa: CASSHVAGGNNEQFF
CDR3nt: TGCGCCAGCTCACACGTAGCGGGGGGAAACAATGAGCAGTTCTTC

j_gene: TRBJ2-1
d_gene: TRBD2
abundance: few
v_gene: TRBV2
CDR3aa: CASSDWRGFNNEQFF
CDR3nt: TGTGCCAGCAGTGATTGGCGGGGGTTTAACAATGAGCAGTTCTTC

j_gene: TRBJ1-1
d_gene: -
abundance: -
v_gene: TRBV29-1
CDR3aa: CSARAGLTEAFF
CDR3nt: TGCAGCGCCAGGGCGGGATTGACTGAAGCTTTCTTT

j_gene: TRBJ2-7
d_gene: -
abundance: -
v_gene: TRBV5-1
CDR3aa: CASSRTVYEQYF
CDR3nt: TGCGCCAGCAGCAGGACAGTATACGAGCAGTACTTC

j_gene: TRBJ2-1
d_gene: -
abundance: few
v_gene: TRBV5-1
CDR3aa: CASSSYRVSNEQFF
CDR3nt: TGCGCCAGCAGCTCCTACAGGGTCAGCAATGAGCAGTTCTTC